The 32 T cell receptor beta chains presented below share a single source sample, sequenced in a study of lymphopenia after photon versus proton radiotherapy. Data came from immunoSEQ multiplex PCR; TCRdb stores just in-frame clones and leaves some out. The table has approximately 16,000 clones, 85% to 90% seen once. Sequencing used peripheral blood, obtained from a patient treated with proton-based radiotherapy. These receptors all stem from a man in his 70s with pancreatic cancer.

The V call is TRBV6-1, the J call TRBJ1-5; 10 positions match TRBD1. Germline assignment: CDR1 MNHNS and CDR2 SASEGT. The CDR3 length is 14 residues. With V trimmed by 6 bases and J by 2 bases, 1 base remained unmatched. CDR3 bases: TGTGCCAGCAGGGGGACAGGGGGCAATCAGCCCCAGCATTTT. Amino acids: CASRGTGGNQPQHF.

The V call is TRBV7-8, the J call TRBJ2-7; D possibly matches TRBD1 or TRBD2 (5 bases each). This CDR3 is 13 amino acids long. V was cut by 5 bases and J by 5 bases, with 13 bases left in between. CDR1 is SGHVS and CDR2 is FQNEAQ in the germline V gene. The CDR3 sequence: CASSPPRDDEQYF. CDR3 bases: TGTGCCAGCAGCCCTCCCCGGGACGACGAGCAGTACTTC.

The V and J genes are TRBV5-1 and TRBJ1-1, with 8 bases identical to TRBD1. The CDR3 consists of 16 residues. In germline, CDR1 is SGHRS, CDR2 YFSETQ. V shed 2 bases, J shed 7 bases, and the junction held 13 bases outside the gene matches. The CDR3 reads CASSFTGGSATGEAFF. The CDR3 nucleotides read TGCGCCAGCAGCTTCACAGGGGGTTCGGCAACGGGTGAAGCTTTCTTT. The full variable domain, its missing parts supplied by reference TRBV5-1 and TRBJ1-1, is KAGVTQTPRYLIKTRGQQVTLSCSPISGHRSVSWYQQTPGQGLQFLFEYFSETQRNKGNFPGRFSGRQFSNSRSEMNVSTLELGDSALYLCASSFTGGSATGEAFFGQGTRLTVV.

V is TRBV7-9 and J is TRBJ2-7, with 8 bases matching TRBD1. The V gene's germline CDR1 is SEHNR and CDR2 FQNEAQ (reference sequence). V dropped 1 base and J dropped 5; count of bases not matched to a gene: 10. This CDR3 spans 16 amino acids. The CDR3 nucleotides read TGTGCCAGCAGCTTAGGGGGTCGGACAGGGAGGAACGAGCAGTACTTC. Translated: CASSLGGRTGRNEQYF.

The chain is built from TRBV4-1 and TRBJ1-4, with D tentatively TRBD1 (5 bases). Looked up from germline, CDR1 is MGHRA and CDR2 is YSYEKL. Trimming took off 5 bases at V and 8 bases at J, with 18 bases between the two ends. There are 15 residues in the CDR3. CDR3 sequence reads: CASSAKPGSWEKLFF. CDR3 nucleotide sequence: TGCGCCAGCAGCGCTAAACCAGGGAGTTGGGAAAAACTGTTTTTT.

For the CDR3, the DNA is TGCGCCAGCAGCTTGGGGCCCAATCAGCCCCAGCATTTT. Amino acids: CASSLGPNQPQHF. The chain is built from TRBV5-1 and TRBJ1-5; unclear D gene. V lost 0 bases to trimming and J lost 3 bases, with 4 bases between them. CDR3 length equals 13 residues. Germline assignment: CDR1 SGHRS and CDR2 YFSETQ.

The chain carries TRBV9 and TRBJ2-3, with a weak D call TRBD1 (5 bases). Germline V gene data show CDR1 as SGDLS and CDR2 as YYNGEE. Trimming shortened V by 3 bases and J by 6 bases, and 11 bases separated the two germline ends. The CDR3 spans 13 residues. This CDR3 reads CASSDLGADTQYF. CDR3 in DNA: TGTGCCAGCAGCGATCTAGGGGCGGATACGCAGTATTTT.

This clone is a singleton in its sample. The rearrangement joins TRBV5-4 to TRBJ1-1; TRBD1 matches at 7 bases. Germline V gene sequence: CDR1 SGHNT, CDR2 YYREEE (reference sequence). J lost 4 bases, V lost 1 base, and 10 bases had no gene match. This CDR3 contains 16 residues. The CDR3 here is CASSLFGAGGRTEAFF. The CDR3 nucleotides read TGTGCCAGCAGCTTGTTTGGGGCAGGGGGTCGCACTGAAGCTTTCTTT.

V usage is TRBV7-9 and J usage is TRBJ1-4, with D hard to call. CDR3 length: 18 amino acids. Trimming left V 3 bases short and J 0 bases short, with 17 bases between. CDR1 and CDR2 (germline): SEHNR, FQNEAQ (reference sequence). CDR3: CASSFYMGAHATNEKLFF. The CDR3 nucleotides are TGTGCCAGCAGCTTTTATATGGGAGCCCATGCAACTAATGAAAAACTGTTTTTT.

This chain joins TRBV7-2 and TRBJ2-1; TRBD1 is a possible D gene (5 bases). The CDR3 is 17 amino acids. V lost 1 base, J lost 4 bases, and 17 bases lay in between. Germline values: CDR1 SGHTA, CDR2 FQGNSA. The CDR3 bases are TGTGCCAGCAGCTTAGATGTTTCCAGGGCGCAATACAATGAGCAGTTCTTC. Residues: CASSLDVSRAQYNEQFF.

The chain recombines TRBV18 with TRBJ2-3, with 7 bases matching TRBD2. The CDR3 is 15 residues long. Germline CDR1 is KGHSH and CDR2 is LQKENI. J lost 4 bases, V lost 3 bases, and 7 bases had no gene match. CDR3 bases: TGTGCCAGCTCACCTCTAGCGGTCCAAGCAGATACGCAGTATTTT. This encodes CASSPLAVQADTQYF. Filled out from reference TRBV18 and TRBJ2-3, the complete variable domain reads NAGVMQNPRHLVRRRGQEARLRCSPMKGHSHVYWYRQLPEEGLKFMVYLQKENIIDESGMPKERFSAEFPKEGPSILRIQQVVRGDSAAYFCASSPLAVQADTQYFGPGTRLTVL.

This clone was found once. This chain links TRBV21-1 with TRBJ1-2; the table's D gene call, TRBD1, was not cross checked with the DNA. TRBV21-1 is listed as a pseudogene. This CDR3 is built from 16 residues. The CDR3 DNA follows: TGTGCCAGCAGAGGGACAGCCGAGGCTTCTAACTATGGCTACACCTTC. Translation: CASRGTAEASNYGYTF.

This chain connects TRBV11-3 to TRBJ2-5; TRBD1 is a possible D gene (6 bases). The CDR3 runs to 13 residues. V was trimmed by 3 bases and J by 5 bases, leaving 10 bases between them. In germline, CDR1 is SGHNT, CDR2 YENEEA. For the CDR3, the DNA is TGTGCCAGCAGCTTGATGGGGGCCGAGACCCAGTACTTC. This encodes CASSLMGAETQYF.

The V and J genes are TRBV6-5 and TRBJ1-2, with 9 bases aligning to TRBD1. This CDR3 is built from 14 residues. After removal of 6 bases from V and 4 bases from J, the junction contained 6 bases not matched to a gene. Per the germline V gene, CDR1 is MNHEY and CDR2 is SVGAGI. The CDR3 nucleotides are TGTGCCAGCAGCCCGGACAGGGGAGCCTATGGCTACACCTTC. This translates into CASSPDRGAYGYTF.

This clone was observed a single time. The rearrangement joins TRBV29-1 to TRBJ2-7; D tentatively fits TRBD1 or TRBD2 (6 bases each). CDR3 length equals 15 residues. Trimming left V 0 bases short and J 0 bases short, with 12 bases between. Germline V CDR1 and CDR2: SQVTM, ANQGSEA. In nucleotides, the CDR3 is TGCAGCGTTGAAGATTGGAGGGGGAGCTCCTACGAGCAGTACTTC. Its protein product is CSVEDWRGSSYEQYF.

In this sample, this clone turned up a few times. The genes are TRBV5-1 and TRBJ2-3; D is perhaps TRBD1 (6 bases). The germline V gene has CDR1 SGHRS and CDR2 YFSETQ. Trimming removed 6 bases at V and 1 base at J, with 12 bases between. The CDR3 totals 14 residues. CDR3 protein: CASKRQVGTDTQYF. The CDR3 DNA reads TGCGCCAGCAAGAGACAGGTGGGCACAGATACGCAGTATTTT. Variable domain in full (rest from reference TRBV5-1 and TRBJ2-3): KAGVTQTPRYLIKTRGQQVTLSCSPISGHRSVSWYQQTPGQGLQFLFEYFSETQRNKGNFPGRFSGRQFSNSRSEMNVSTLELGDSALYLCASKRQVGTDTQYFGPGTRLTVL.

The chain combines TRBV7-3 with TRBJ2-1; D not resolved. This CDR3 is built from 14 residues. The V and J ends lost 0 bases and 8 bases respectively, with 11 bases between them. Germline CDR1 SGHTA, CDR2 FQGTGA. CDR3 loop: CASSLTVDGYEQFF. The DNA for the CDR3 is TGTGCCAGCAGCTTAACGGTTGATGGGTATGAGCAGTTCTTC. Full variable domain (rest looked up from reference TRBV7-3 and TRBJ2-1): GAGVSQTPSNKVTEKGKYVELRCDPISGHTALYWYRQSLGQGPEFLIYFQGTGAADDSGLPNDRFFAVRPEGSVSTLKIQRTERGDSAVYLCASSLTVDGYEQFFGPGTRLTVL.

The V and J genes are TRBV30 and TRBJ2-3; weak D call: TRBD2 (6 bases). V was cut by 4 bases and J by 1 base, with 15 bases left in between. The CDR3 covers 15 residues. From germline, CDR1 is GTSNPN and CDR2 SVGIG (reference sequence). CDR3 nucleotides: TGTGCCTGGACAATTCTAGCGTACCGCACAGATACGCAGTATTTT. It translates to CAWTILAYRTDTQYF.

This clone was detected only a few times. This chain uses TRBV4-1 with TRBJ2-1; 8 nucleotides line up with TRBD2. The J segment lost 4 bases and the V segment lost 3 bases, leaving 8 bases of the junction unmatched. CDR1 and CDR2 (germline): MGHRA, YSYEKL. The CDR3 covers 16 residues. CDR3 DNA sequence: TGCGCCAGCAGCCAGACTGTAGCGGGACCATACAATGAGCAGTTCTTC. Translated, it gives CASSQTVAGPYNEQFF.

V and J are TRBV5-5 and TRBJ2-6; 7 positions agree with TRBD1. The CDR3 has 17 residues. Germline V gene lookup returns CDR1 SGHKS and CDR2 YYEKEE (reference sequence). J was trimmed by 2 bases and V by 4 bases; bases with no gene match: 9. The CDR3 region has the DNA TGTGCCAGCAGCCCTGACAGGGCGCTGGCTGGGGCCAACGTCCTGACTTTC. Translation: CASSPDRALAGANVLTF.

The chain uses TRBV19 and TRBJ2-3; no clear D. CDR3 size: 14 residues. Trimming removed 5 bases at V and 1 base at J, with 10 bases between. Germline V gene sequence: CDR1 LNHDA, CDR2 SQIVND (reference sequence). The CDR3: CASSSEWGTDTQYF. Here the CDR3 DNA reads TGTGCCAGTAGTTCAGAGTGGGGCACAGATACGCAGTATTTT.

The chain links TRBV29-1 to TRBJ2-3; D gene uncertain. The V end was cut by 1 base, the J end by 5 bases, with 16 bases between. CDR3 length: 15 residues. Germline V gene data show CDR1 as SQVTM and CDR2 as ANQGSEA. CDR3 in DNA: TGCAGCGTTGAAGGGATACAACTAATAGGAGATACGCAGTATTTT. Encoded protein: CSVEGIQLIGDTQYF.

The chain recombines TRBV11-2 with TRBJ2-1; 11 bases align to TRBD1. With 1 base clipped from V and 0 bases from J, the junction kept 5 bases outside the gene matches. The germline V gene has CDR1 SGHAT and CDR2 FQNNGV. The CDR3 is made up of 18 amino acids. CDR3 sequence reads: CASSLVAGTGGSYNEQFF. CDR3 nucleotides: TGTGCCAGCAGCTTAGTGGCCGGGACAGGGGGCTCCTACAATGAGCAGTTCTTC.

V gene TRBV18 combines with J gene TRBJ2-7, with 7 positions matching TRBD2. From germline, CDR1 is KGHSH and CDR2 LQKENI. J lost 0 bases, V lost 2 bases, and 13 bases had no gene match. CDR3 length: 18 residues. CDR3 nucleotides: TGTGCCAGCTCACCAAGGGCGGGAGACATGCTGGGCTCCTACGAGCAGTACTTC. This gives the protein CASSPRAGDMLGSYEQYF.

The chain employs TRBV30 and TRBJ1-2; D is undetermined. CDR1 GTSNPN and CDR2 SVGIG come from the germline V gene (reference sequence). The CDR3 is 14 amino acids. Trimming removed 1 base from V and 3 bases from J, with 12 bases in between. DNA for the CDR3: TGTGCCTGGAGTGAACTGGGGTCGGACTATGGCTACACCTTC. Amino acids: CAWSELGSDYGYTF.

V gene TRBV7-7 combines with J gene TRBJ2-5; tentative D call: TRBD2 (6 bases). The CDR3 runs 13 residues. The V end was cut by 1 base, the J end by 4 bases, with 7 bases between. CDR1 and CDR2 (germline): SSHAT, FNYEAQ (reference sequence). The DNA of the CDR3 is TGTGCCAGCAGCTTAGGGAGGGTAGAGACCCAGTACTTC. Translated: CASSLGRVETQYF.

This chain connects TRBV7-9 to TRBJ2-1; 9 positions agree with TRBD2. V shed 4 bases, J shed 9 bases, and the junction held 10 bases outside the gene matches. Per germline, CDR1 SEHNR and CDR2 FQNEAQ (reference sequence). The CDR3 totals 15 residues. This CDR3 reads CASSYGTSPLAEQFF. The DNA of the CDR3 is TGTGCCAGCAGCTATGGGACTAGCCCATTGGCTGAGCAGTTCTTC.

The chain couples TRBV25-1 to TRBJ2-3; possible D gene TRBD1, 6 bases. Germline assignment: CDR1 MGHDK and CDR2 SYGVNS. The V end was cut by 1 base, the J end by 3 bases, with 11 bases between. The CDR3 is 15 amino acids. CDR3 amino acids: CASSEFDRKTDTQYF. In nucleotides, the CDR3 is TGTGCCAGCAGTGAATTCGACAGGAAAACAGATACGCAGTATTTT. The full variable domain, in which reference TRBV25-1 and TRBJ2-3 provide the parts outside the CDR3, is EADIYQTPRYLVIGTGKKITLECSQTMGHDKMYWYQQDPGMELHLIHYSYGVNSTEKGDLSSESTVSRIRTEHFPLTLESARPSHTSQYLCASSEFDRKTDTQYFGPGTRLTVL.

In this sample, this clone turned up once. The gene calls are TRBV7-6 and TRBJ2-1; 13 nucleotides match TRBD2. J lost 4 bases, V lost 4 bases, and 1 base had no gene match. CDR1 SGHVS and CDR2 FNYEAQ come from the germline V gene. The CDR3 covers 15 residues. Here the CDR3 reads CASSSGLAGYNEQFF. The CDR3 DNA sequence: TGTGCCAGCAGCTCGGGACTAGCGGGATACAATGAGCAGTTCTTC.

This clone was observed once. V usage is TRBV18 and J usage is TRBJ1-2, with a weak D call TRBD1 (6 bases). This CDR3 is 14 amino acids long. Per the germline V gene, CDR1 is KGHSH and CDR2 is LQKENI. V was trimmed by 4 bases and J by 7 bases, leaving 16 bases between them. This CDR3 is CASSQNSGESGYTF. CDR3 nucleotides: TGTGCCAGCTCACAAAATTCAGGGGAGTCTGGCTACACCTTC.

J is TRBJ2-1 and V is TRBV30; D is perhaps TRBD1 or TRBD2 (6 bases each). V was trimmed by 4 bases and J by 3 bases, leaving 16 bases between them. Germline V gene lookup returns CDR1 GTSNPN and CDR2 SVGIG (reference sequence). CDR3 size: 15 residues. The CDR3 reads CAWMGWGAGYNEQFF. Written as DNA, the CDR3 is TGTGCCTGGATGGGTTGGGGGGCAGGCTACAATGAGCAGTTCTTC.

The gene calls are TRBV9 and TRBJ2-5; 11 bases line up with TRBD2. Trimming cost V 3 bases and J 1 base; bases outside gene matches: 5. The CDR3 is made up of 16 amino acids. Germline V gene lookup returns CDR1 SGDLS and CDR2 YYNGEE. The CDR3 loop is CASSAGLADFQETQYF. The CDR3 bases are TGTGCCAGCAGCGCGGGACTAGCGGACTTCCAAGAGACCCAGTACTTC.